The next 25 T cell receptor beta chains were all read from a single sample in a study of T cells expressing NK-cell markers (dated by TCRdb to about 2020). Library construction relied on 5' RACE. For sequencing, an Illumina HiSeq 2000 was employed. One entry per CDR3 protein sequence results from the TCRdb reprocessing of the reads, with DNA left out. For this sample, the table gives about 410,000 distinct CDR3 sequences. The top ten clonotypes cover about 10% of the sample. Source material: blood T cells: a sorted CD56 or NKG2C T cell subset, CD4+ or CD8+ T cells, or bulk PBMC T cells (not recorded which). Receptor source: a woman between 45 and 65 years old in good health. Donor details come from another sample of the same person, matched by shared clones.

This chain uses TRBV4-1 with TRBJ1-3. The CDR3 sequence is 15 residues long. The germline V gene has CDR1 MGHRA and CDR2 YSYEKL. This chain's CDR3 is CASSLGQGSGNTIYF.

The J gene is TRBJ2-6, the V gene TRBV29-1. Germline V gives CDR1 SQVTM, CDR2 ANQGSEA. The CDR3 is made up of 15 amino acids. The CDR3 sequence: CSVMVTISGANVLTF.

The CDR3 region is CASSTTTVVGTDTQYF. This chain uses TRBV6-6 with TRBJ2-3. Germline CDR1 and CDR2: MNHNY and SVGAGI (reference sequence). The CDR3 is 16 amino acids.

The chain is built from TRBV5-1 and TRBJ1-1; the TRBD1 assignment by TCRdb is unverifiable without DNA. The germline V gene has CDR1 SGHRS and CDR2 YFSETQ. The CDR3 has 17 residues. This chain's CDR3 is CASRLESPGTGGGEAFF. Looking up the rest from reference TRBV5-1 and TRBJ1-1 gives the full variable domain: KAGVTQTPRYLIKTRGQQVTLSCSPISGHRSVSWYQQTPGQGLQFLFEYFSETQRNKGNFPGRFSGRQFSNSRSEMNVSTLELGDSALYLCASRLESPGTGGGEAFFGQGTRLTVV.

The chain combines TRBV24-1 with TRBJ2-1; TCRdb's assignment of TRBD2 cannot be checked, as there is no DNA. This CDR3 contains 12 residues. Germline-derived CDR1 and CDR2 are KGHDR and SFDVKD. The CDR3 sequence is CATSEGLGEQFF.

V gene TRBV5-5 combines with J gene TRBJ2-5; there is no DNA to check the TCRdb D call of TRBD1. Germline CDR1 is SGHKS and CDR2 is YYEKEE (reference sequence). There are 16 residues in the CDR3. CDR3 region: CASSSQEASVRETQYF.

The V call is TRBV5-5, the J call TRBJ2-1. CDR3 length equals 13 residues. Germline lookup yields CDR1 SGHKS and CDR2 YYEKEE (reference sequence). CDR3 protein: CASDAVGNNEQFF.

The chain recombines TRBV5-1 with TRBJ2-3; the TRBD2 assignment by TCRdb is unverifiable without DNA. The germline V gene encodes CDR1 SGHRS and CDR2 YFSETQ. This CDR3 contains 15 residues. CDR3 in amino acids: CASSLMGEGTDTQYF. Full variable domain (remainder filled in from reference TRBV5-1 and TRBJ2-3): KAGVTQTPRYLIKTRGQQVTLSCSPISGHRSVSWYQQTPGQGLQFLFEYFSETQRNKGNFPGRFSGRQFSNSRSEMNVSTLELGDSALYLCASSLMGEGTDTQYFGPGTRLTVL.

The rearrangement uses TRBV6-5 and TRBJ2-7; there is no DNA to check the TCRdb D call of TRBD2. Germline CDR1 and CDR2: MNHEY and SVGAGI. The CDR3 sequence is 14 residues long. CDR3 residues: CASSSLSGRKGQYF.

V is TRBV4-1 and J is TRBJ1-1. Per the germline V gene, CDR1 is MGHRA and CDR2 is YSYEKL. The CDR3 consists of 15 residues. CDR3 protein: CASSPLTSWLSEAFF.

The genes are TRBV5-1 and TRBJ2-2; checking the TCRdb D call of TRBD1 is not possible without DNA. The germline V gene has CDR1 SGHRS and CDR2 YFSETQ. The CDR3 consists of 17 residues. CDR3 region: CASSYGQGALGTGELFF.

This chain joins TRBV6-1 and TRBJ2-1. Germline assignment: CDR1 MNHNS and CDR2 SASEGT. This CDR3 comprises 11 residues. This CDR3 reads CASSEPNEQFF.

CDR3 amino acids: CATSGFVEGTDTQYF. The rearrangement links TRBV24-1 to TRBJ2-3; no DNA is available, so the TRBD2 call from TCRdb remains unchecked. The V gene's germline CDR1 is KGHDR and CDR2 SFDVKD. The CDR3 extends over 15 amino acids.

This chain connects TRBV9 to TRBJ2-5; TCRdb outputs TRBD1, but without DNA this stays unchecked. Per the germline V gene, CDR1 is SGDLS and CDR2 is YYNGEE. The CDR3 sequence is 15 residues long. CDR3 in amino acids: CASSAIGGHQETQYF.

This chain links TRBV6-2 or TRBV6-3 with TRBJ1-4; TCRdb picks TRBD1, but there is no DNA to check that call. CDR3 length: 11 amino acids. Germline CDR1 MNHEY, CDR2 SVGEGT. The chain's CDR3 is CASSVGQSRFF.

The chain employs TRBV12-3 or TRBV12-4 and TRBJ2-5; TCRdb returns TRBD2, unconfirmable since there is no DNA. CDR3 length: 12 amino acids. The CDR3 here is CASSGLPETQYF.

The chain has TRBV5-1 and TRBJ2-3; TCRdb calls TRBD1, which cannot be checked without DNA. Germline values: CDR1 SGHRS, CDR2 YFSETQ. The CDR3 is made up of 16 amino acids. CDR3 amino acids: CASSIGWGQGPDTQYF.

The V call is TRBV7-2, the J call TRBJ2-3; the D call from TCRdb, TRBD1, cannot be confirmed without DNA. The CDR3 runs 17 residues. Germline CDR1 and CDR2: SGHTA and FQGNSA. The CDR3 is CASSLMAGSGARNTQYF.

V is TRBV7-9 and J is TRBJ2-1; TCRdb indicates TRBD2, and absent DNA this call remains unverified. The CDR3 is 12 residues long. Germline-derived CDR1 and CDR2 are SEHNR and FQNEAQ (reference sequence). CDR3: CASSQLAGEGFF.

The V call is TRBV11-2, the J call TRBJ2-5; TCRdb gives TRBD1 as the D gene, but with no DNA this cannot be confirmed. The germline CDR1 and CDR2 sequences are SGHAT and FQNNGV. CDR3 length: 14 amino acids. The CDR3 here is CASSRDRDRETQYF.

The V and J genes are TRBV24-1 and TRBJ2-5; TCRdb lists TRBD2, though no DNA is available to test this call. Germline values: CDR1 KGHDR, CDR2 SFDVKD. The length of the CDR3 is 14 residues. CDR3 in amino acids: CATSDSGLEGSQYF.

The rearrangement uses TRBV7-9 and TRBJ2-3; TCRdb outputs TRBD1, but without DNA this stays unchecked. Germline V gene data show CDR1 as SEHNR and CDR2 as FQNEAQ (reference sequence). The CDR3 totals 18 residues. The CDR3: CASEGWSGPGVGTDTQYF.

The chain employs TRBV12-3 or TRBV12-4 and TRBJ1-4; TCRdb selects TRBD1, and the lack of DNA leaves this call unchecked. This CDR3 is built from 16 residues. The CDR3 reads CASSWVRGQHNEKLFF.

CDR3: CASSRRGRANTGELFF. The chain has TRBV3-1 and TRBJ2-2; TCRdb's D call, TRBD1, is unchecked because there is no DNA. This CDR3 has 16 residues. CDR1 and CDR2 (germline): LGHDT, YNNKEL (reference sequence).

CDR3: CASSLEGLRGYTF. The chain employs TRBV7-9 and TRBJ1-2. From germline, CDR1 is SEHNR and CDR2 FQNEAQ (reference sequence). The CDR3 totals 13 residues.